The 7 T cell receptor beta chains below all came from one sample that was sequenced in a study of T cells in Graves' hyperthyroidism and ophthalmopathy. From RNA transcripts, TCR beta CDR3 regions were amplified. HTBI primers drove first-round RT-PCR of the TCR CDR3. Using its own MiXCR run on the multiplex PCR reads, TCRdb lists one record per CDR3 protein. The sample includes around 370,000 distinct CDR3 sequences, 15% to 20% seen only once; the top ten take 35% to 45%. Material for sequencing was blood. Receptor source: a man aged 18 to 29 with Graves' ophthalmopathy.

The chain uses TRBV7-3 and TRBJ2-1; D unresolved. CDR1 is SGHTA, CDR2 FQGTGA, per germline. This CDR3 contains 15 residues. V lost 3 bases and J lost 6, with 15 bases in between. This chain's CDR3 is CASSFGLGWINEQFF. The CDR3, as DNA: TGTGCCAGCAGCTTCGGCCTGGGGTGGATCAATGAGCAGTTCTTC.

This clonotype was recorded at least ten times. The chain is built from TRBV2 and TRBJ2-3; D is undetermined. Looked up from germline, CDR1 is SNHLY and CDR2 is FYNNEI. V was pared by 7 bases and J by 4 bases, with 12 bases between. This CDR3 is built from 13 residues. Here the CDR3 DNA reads TGTGCCAGCATTATACAGACGGCAGATACGCAGTATTTT. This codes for CASIIQTADTQYF.

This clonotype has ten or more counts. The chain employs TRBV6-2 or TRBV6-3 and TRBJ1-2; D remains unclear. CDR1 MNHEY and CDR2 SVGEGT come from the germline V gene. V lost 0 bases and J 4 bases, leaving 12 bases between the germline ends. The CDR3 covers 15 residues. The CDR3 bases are TGTGCCAGCAGTTACTCTGCGGGTGGAAGCTATGGCTACACCTTC. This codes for CASSYSAGGSYGYTF.

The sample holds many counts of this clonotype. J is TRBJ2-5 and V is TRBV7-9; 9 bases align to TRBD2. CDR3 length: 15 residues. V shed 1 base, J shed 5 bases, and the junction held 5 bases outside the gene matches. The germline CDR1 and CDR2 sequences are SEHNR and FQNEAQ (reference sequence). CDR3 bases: TGTGCCAGCAGCTTAGAAGCGGGGGGCCAGGAGACCCAGTACTTC. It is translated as CASSLEAGGQETQYF.

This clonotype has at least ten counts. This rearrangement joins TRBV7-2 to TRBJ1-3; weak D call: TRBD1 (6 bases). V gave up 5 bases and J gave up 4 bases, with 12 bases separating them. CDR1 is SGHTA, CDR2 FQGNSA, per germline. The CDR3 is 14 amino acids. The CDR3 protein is CASSGAGGGNTIYF. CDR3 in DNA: TGTGCCAGCAGCGGGGCTGGGGGCGGAAACACCATATATTTT.

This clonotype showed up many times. In DNA form, the CDR3 reads TGTGCCAGCAGCCAAGATCAGACATATCAGCCCCAGCATTTT. Its protein is CASSQDQTYQPQHF. The chain recombines TRBV3-1 with TRBJ1-5, with no clear D. The CDR3 contains 14 residues. Trimming removed 0 bases at V and 5 bases at J, with 8 bases between. CDR1 is LGHDT, CDR2 YNNKEL, per germline (reference sequence). Drawing the rest from reference TRBV3-1 and TRBJ1-5, the complete variable domain is DTAVSQTPKYLVTQMGNDKSIKCEQNLGHDTMYWYKQDSKKFLKIMFSYNNKELIINETVPNRFSPKSPDKAHLNLHINSLELGDSAVYFCASSQDQTYQPQHFGDGTRLSIL.

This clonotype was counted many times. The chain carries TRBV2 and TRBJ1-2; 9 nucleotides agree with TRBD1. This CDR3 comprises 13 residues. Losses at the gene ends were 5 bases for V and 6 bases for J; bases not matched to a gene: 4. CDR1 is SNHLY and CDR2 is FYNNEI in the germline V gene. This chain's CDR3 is CASSIQGANGYTF. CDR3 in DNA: TGTGCCAGCAGTATACAGGGGGCTAATGGCTACACCTTC.